A selection of T cell receptor beta chains follows, all from one sample in a study of cytomegalovirus exposure and HLA in healthy donors. Sequenced by immunoSEQ multiplex PCR; TCRdb stores in-frame clones only, minus some. The sample records 100,000 to 150,000 clones, around 77% being singletons. The sequenced sample was PBMCs. The receptors were gathered from a human donor in good health. The CDR3 runs from the conserved cysteine through the conserved F or W. D genes are given only for firm matches. Size is omitted from some rows. Given values are once, few, many or a class for expanded clones.

TRBV5-1,NA,TRBJ2-3,TRBD2,CASSLRTSGGTDTQYF,TGCGCCAGCAGCCTCCGGACTAGCGGAGGCACAGATACGCAGTATTTT
TRBV9,once,TRBJ2-2,NA,CASSVVGGGHTGELFF,TGTGCCAGCAGCGTAGTGGGGGGAGGTCACACCGGGGAGCTGTTTTTT
TRBV2,NA,TRBJ2-4,NA,CASTSQGSGKNIQYF,TGTGCCAGCACCTCACAGGGATCGGGGAAAAACATTCAGTACTTC
TRBV5-1,NA,TRBJ1-4,TRBD1,CASTDRGGGEKLFF,TGCGCCAGCACTGACAGGGGGGGAGGCGAAAAACTGTTTTTT
TRBV18,NA,TRBJ2-1,TRBD1,CASSPFYQGPGQGSYNEQFF,TGTGCCAGCTCACCATTTTACCAGGGGCCGGGACAGGGGTCCTACAATGAGCAGTTCTTC
TRBV20-1,few,TRBJ2-3,NA,CSASKSDTQYF,TGCAGTGCTTCTAAATCAGATACGCAGTATTTT
TRBV27,NA,TRBJ2-2,NA,CASSSYWGGPGELFF,TGTGCCAGCAGCTCATATTGGGGGGGGCCCGGGGAGCTGTTTTTT
TRBV29-1,NA,TRBJ1-3,NA,CSVGRGSGNTIYF,TGCAGCGTTGGACGCGGCTCTGGAAACACCATATATTTT
TRBV5-1,NA,TRBJ1-2,NA,CASSPDGGQAGSSYGYTF,TGCGCCAGCAGCCCAGACGGAGGGCAGGCAGGCTCGTCCTATGGCTACACCTTC
TRBV7-2,once,TRBJ1-2,NA,CASRQGQVNYGYTF,TGTGCCAGCAGACAAGGACAAGTTAACTATGGCTACACCTTC
TRBV5-1,NA,TRBJ2-1,TRBD2,CASSLGVSGRLGDEQFF,TGCGCCAGCAGCTTGGGGGTTAGCGGGAGACTCGGGGATGAGCAGTTCTTC
TRBV11-1,NA,TRBJ1-1,NA,CASSLVSNTEAFF,TGTGCCAGCAGCTTAGTATCGAACACTGAAGCTTTCTTT
TRBV6-5,NA,TRBJ1-4,TRBD1,CASRTSGTGGEKLFF,TGTGCCAGCAGAACCTCCGGGACAGGGGGAGAAAAACTGTTTTTT
TRBV19,NA,TRBJ2-1,TRBD2,CASTNGASGSPEQFF,TGTGCCAGTACCAATGGGGCTAGCGGGAGCCCTGAGCAGTTCTTC
TRBV15,NA,TRBJ2-2,NA,CATSGQIAGELFF,TGTGCCACCAGCGGACAAATAGCCGGGGAGCTGTTTTTT
TRBV4-2,NA,TRBJ2-7,TRBD1,CASSLGGQDYEQYF,TGTGCCAGCAGCTTGGGGGGACAGGACTACGAGCAGTACTTC